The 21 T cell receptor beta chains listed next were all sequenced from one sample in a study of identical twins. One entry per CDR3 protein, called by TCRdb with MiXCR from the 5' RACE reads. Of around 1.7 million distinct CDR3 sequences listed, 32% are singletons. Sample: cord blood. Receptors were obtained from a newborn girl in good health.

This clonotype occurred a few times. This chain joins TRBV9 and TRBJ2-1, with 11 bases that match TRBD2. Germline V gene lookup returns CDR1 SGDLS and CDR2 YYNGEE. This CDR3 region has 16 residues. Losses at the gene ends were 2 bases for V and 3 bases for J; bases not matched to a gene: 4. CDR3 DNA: TGTGCCAGCAGCGTCTTAGCGGGGGGGGACTACAATGAGCAGTTCTTC. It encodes CASSVLAGGDYNEQFF.

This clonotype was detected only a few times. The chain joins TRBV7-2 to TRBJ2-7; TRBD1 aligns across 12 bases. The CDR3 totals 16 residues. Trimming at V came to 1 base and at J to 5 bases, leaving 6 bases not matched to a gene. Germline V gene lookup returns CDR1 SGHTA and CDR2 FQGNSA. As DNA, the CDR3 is TGTGCCAGCAGCTTAGTACCCCGGGACAGGGGGCACGAGCAGTACTTC. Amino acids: CASSLVPRDRGHEQYF.

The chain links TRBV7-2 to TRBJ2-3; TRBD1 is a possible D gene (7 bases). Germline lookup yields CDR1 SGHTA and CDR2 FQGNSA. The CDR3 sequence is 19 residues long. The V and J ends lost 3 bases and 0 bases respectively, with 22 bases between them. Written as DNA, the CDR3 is TGTGCCAGCAGCTTGAGACAGGGCACTAGCCGGATGAGCACAGATACGCAGTATTTT. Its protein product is CASSLRQGTSRMSTDTQYF.

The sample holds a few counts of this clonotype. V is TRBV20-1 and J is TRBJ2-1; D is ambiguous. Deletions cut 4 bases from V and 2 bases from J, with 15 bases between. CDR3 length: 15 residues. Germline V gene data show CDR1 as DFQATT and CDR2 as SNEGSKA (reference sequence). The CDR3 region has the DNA TGCAGTGCTAATATCCCCCAAGGGCCCTACAATGAGCAGTTCTTC. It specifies CSANIPQGPYNEQFF.

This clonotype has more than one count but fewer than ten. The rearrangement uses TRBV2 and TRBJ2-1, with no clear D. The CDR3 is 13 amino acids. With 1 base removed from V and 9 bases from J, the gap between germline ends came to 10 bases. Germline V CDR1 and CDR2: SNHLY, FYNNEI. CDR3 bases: TGTGCCAGCAGTGAAGGCGGTCACCCTGAGCAGTTCTTC. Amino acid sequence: CASSEGGHPEQFF.

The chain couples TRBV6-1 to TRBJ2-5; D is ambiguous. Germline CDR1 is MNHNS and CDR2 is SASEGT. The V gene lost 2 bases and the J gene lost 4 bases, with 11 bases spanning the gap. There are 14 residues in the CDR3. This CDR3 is CASSERALVETQYF. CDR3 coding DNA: TGTGCCAGCAGTGAAAGGGCCCTGGTAGAGACCCAGTACTTC.

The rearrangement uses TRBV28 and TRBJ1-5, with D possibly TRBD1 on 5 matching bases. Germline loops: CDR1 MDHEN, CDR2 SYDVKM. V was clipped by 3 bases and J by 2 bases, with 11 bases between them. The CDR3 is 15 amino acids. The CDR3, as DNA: TGTGCCAGCAGTTTGGGCAGGGAAGGCAATCAGCCCCAGCATTTT. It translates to CASSLGREGNQPQHF.

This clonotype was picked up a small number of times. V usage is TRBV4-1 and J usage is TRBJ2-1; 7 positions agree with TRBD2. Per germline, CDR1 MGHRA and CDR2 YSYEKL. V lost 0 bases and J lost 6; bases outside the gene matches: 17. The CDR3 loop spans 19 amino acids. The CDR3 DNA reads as TGCGCCAGCAGCCAAGAAGGGCGAGGGGCGGGAGTATTGCTCAATGAGCAGTTCTTC. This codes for CASSQEGRGAGVLLNEQFF.

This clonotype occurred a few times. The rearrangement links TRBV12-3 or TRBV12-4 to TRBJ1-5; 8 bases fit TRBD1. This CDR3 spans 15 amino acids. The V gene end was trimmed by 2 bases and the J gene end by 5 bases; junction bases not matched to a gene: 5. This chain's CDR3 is CASSLSRQGHQPQHF. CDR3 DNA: TGTGCCAGCAGTTTATCGCGACAGGGGCATCAGCCCCAGCATTTT.

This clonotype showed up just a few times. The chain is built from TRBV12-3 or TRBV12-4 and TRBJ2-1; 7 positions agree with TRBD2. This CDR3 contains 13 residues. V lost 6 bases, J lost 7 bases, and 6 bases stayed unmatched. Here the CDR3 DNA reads TGTGCCAGCAGCCCACTAGCGCAGAATGAGCAGTTCTTC. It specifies CASSPLAQNEQFF.

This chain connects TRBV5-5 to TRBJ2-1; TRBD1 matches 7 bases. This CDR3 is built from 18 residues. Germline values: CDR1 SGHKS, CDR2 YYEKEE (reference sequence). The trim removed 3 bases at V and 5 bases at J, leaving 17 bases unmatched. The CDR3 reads CASSSRTGTLLRDNEQFF. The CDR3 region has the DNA TGTGCCAGCAGCTCACGGACAGGCACCCTACTGCGGGACAATGAGCAGTTCTTC.

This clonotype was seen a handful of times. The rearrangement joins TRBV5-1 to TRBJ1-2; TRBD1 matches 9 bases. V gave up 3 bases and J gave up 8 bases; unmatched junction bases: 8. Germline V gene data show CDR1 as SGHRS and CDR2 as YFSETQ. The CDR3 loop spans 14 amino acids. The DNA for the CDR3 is TGCGCCAGCAGCTGGACGGACAGGGGTAAAGGCTACACCTTC. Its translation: CASSWTDRGKGYTF.

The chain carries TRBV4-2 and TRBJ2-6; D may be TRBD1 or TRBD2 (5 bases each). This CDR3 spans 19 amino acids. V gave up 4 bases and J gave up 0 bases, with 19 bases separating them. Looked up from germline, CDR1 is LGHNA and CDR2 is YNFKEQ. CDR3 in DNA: TGTGCCAGCAGCCCACAGGATACCCTCGACTACTCTGGGGCCAACGTCCTGACTTTC. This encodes CASSPQDTLDYSGANVLTF.

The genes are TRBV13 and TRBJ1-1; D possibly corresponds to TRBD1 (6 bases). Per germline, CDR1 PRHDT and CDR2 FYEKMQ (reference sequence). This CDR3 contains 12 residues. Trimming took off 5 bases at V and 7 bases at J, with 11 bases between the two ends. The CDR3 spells CASSRTEGEAFF. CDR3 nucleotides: TGTGCCAGCAGCCGGACAGAGGGTGAAGCTTTCTTT. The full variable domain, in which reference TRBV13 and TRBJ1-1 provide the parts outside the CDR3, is AAGVIQSPRHLIKEKRETATLKCYPIPRHDTVYWYQQGPGQDPQFLISFYEKMQSDKGSIPDRFSAQQFSDYHSELNMSSLELGDSALYFCASSRTEGEAFFGQGTRLTVV.

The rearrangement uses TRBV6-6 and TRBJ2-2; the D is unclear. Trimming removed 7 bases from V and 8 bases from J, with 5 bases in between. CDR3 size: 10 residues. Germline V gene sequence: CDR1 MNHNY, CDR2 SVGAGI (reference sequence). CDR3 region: CASIGGELFF. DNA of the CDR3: TGTGCCAGCATAGGAGGGGAGCTGTTTTTT.

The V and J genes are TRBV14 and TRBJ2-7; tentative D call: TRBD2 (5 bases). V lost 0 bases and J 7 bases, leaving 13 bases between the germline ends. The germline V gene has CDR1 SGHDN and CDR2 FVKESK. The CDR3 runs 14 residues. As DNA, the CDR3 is TGTGCCAGCAGCCAAGATTTCGGGGAAGCAGAGCAGTACTTC. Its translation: CASSQDFGEAEQYF.

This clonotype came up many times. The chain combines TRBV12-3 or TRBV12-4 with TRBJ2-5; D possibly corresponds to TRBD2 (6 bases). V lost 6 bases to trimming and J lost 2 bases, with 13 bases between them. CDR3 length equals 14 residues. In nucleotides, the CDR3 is TGTGCCAGCAGCCCTTTAGCGGAACAAGAGACCCAGTACTTC. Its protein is CASSPLAEQETQYF.

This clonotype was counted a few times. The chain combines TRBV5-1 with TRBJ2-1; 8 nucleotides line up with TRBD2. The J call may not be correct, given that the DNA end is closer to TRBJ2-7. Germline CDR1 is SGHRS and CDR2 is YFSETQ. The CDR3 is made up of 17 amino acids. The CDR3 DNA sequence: TGCGCCAGCAGCTTGGATTCTCGGGGGGGGACCTACAATGAGCAGTACTTC. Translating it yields CASSLDSRGGTYNEQYF.

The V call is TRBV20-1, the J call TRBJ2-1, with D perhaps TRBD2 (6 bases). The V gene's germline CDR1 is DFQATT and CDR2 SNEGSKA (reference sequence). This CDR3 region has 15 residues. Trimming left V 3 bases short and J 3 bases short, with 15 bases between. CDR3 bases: TGCAGTGCTAGCCTTTCTGGGCGGGGCTACAATGAGCAGTTCTTC. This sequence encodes CSASLSGRGYNEQFF.

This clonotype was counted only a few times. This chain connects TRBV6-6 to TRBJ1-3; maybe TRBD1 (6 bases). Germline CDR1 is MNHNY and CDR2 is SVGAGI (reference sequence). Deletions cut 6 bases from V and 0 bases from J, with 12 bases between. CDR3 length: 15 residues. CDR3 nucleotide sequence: TGTGCCAGCAGCCTTGACAGGCCCTCTGGAAACACCATATATTTT. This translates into CASSLDRPSGNTIYF.

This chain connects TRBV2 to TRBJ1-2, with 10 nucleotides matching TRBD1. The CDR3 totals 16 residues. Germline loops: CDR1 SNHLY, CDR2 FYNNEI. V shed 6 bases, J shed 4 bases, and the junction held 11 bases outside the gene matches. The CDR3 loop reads CASSPGQGPNSYGYTF. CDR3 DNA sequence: TGTGCCAGCAGCCCGGGACAGGGGCCCAACTCCTATGGCTACACCTTC.